This is a list of T cell receptor beta chains from one sample in a study of shared clonotypes between healthy human individuals. Clones were sequenced by immunoSEQ multiplex PCR, and TCRdb holds only the in-frame ones, with some missing. The sample has some 2,000,000 clones; about 95% are singletons. The sample comprised naive CD8+ T cells sorted from blood. Every receptor here comes from a man between 18 and 29 years old in good health. CDR3s include the opening cysteine and the closing phenylalanine or tryptophan. Fields, in order: D gene, J gene, clone size, CDR3 length, V gene, CDR3 DNA, CDR3 protein. A D gene is named only where the DNA matches it firmly. Rows may omit the clone size; those that give it use once, few, many or a size class.

D gene: .; J gene: TRBJ2-1; clone size: .; CDR3 length: 13; V gene: TRBV7-9; CDR3 DNA: TGTGCCAGCAGCCCTAGGGCGGAGGATGAGCAGTTCTTC; CDR3 protein: CASSPRAEDEQFF
D gene: TRBD2; J gene: TRBJ2-3; clone size: .; CDR3 length: 15; V gene: TRBV7-2; CDR3 DNA: TGTGCCAGCAGCTTAATAGCGGGTCTCACAGATACGCAGTATTTT; CDR3 protein: CASSLIAGLTDTQYF
D gene: .; J gene: TRBJ2-7; clone size: .; CDR3 length: 13; V gene: TRBV4-1; CDR3 DNA: TGCGCCAGCAGCCAAGATGGGTCCTACGAGCAGTACTTC; CDR3 protein: CASSQDGSYEQYF
D gene: .; J gene: TRBJ1-1; clone size: .; CDR3 length: 14; V gene: TRBV10-1; CDR3 DNA: TGCGCCAGCAGTGAATTCTCGGGGAGCACTGAAGCTTTCTTT; CDR3 protein: CASSEFSGSTEAFF
D gene: TRBD1; J gene: TRBJ1-1; clone size: .; CDR3 length: 14; V gene: TRBV4-1; CDR3 DNA: TGCGCCAGCAGCCCGACAGGGGGGAACACTGAAGCTTTCTTT; CDR3 protein: CASSPTGGNTEAFF
D gene: .; J gene: TRBJ1-1; clone size: .; CDR3 length: 14; V gene: TRBV10-3; CDR3 DNA: TGTGCCATCAGTGTAGACAGAATGAACACTGAAGCTTTCTTT; CDR3 protein: CAISVDRMNTEAFF
D gene: .; J gene: TRBJ1-6; clone size: once; CDR3 length: 15; V gene: TRBV6-4; CDR3 DNA: TGTGCCAGCAGGGACAGTCCTCTAAGGGATTCACCCCTCCACTTT; CDR3 protein: CASRDSPLRDSPLHF
D gene: .; J gene: TRBJ1-6; clone size: .; CDR3 length: 15; V gene: TRBV6-5; CDR3 DNA: TGTGCCAGCAGTTCCTCGACAGCTTATAATTCACCCCTCCACTTT; CDR3 protein: CASSSSTAYNSPLHF
D gene: .; J gene: TRBJ2-7; clone size: .; CDR3 length: 13; V gene: TRBV6-1; CDR3 DNA: TGTGCCAGCAGTGATTTTCTAACCTACGAGCAGTACTTC; CDR3 protein: CASSDFLTYEQYF
D gene: .; J gene: TRBJ2-3; clone size: .; CDR3 length: 15; V gene: TRBV7-7; CDR3 DNA: TGTGCTAGCAGCTTAGGGACGGGGGACACAGATACGCAGTATTTT; CDR3 protein: CASSLGTGDTDTQYF
D gene: .; J gene: TRBJ2-7; clone size: once; CDR3 length: 14; V gene: TRBV7-8; CDR3 DNA: TGTGCCAGCAGCTCAACGACAGGTTCCTACGAGCAGTACTTC; CDR3 protein: CASSSTTGSYEQYF
D gene: TRBD2; J gene: TRBJ2-7; clone size: .; CDR3 length: 14; V gene: TRBV10-3; CDR3 DNA: TGTGCCATCAGTGACACTAGCGGGAGCCACGAGCAGTACTTC; CDR3 protein: CAISDTSGSHEQYF
D gene: .; J gene: TRBJ2-1; clone size: .; CDR3 length: 15; V gene: TRBV2; CDR3 DNA: TGTGCCAGCAGTACCGACCGGGACCTACTCAATGAGCAGTTCTTC; CDR3 protein: CASSTDRDLLNEQFF
D gene: .; J gene: TRBJ1-5; clone size: .; CDR3 length: 15; V gene: TRBV6-9; CDR3 DNA: TGTGCCAGCAGTCGACCCAGGGAGTCGGATCAGCCCCAGCATTTT; CDR3 protein: CASSRPRESDQPQHF
D gene: .; J gene: TRBJ1-3; clone size: .; CDR3 length: 14; V gene: TRBV4-1; CDR3 DNA: TGCGCCAGCAGCCAAGTTATAGGGGATACGGGCATATATTTT; CDR3 protein: CASSQVIGDTGIYF
D gene: .; J gene: TRBJ1-2; clone size: .; CDR3 length: 17; V gene: TRBV30; CDR3 DNA: TGTGCCTGGAGTCATGTACAAGGGTTCGGTCCTGACTATGGCTACACCTTC; CDR3 protein: CAWSHVQGFGPDYGYTF
D gene: TRBD1; J gene: TRBJ2-1; clone size: once; CDR3 length: 15; V gene: TRBV19; CDR3 DNA: TGTGCCAGTAGTATAGGGGCAGGGGGCTACAATGAGCAGTTCTTC; CDR3 protein: CASSIGAGGYNEQFF
D gene: .; J gene: TRBJ2-3; clone size: .; CDR3 length: 15; V gene: TRBV11-2; CDR3 DNA: TGTGCCAGCAGCTTAGTGGGCGAACTCACAGATACGCAGTATTTT; CDR3 protein: CASSLVGELTDTQYF
D gene: .; J gene: TRBJ1-5; clone size: .; CDR3 length: 15; V gene: TRBV7-9; CDR3 DNA: TGTGCCAGCAGCACGACTAGGGAGCCTAATCAGCCCCAGCATTTT; CDR3 protein: CASSTTREPNQPQHF
D gene: .; J gene: TRBJ2-1; clone size: .; CDR3 length: 18; V gene: TRBV6-1; CDR3 DNA: TGTGCCAGCAGTGTACAGGGTGGCAGACCCACCCGATACAATGAGCAGTTCTTC; CDR3 protein: CASSVQGGRPTRYNEQFF
D gene: .; J gene: TRBJ2-7; clone size: .; CDR3 length: 11; V gene: TRBV30; CDR3 DNA: TGTGCCTGGGGGCGAGACGGCGAGCAGTACTTC; CDR3 protein: CAWGRDGEQYF
D gene: TRBD1; J gene: TRBJ2-2; clone size: .; CDR3 length: 16; V gene: TRBV15; CDR3 DNA: TGTGCCACCAGCAGAGATTACACAGGGGCGGCCGGGGAGCTGTTTTTT; CDR3 protein: CATSRDYTGAAGELFF
D gene: .; J gene: TRBJ2-3; clone size: .; CDR3 length: 13; V gene: TRBV10-3; CDR3 DNA: TGTGCCATCAGCCCGACTAGTTTGGATACGCAGTATTTT; CDR3 protein: CAISPTSLDTQYF
D gene: TRBD2; J gene: TRBJ2-1; clone size: .; CDR3 length: 15; V gene: TRBV5-8; CDR3 DNA: TGTGCCAGCAGCCCCAGGAGCGGGGTTTACAATGAGCAGTTCTTC; CDR3 protein: CASSPRSGVYNEQFF
D gene: .; J gene: TRBJ2-5; clone size: .; CDR3 length: 11; V gene: TRBV6-6; CDR3 DNA: TGTGCCAGCAGCGACACCCGAGGCCAGTACTTC; CDR3 protein: CASSDTRGQYF
D gene: .; J gene: TRBJ2-4; clone size: .; CDR3 length: 15; V gene: TRBV28; CDR3 DNA: TGTGCCAGCAGTCCAACCGCGGTTAGGGGAAACATTCAGTACTTC; CDR3 protein: CASSPTAVRGNIQYF
D gene: .; J gene: TRBJ2-4; clone size: .; CDR3 length: 15; V gene: TRBV4-1; CDR3 DNA: TGCGCCAGCAGCCTGACGACACTAGCCAAAAACATTCAGTACTTC; CDR3 protein: CASSLTTLAKNIQYF
D gene: .; J gene: TRBJ2-4; clone size: .; CDR3 length: 13; V gene: TRBV5-6; CDR3 DNA: TGTGCCAGCAGCTTGGGAGCTCCAAACATTCAGTACTTC; CDR3 protein: CASSLGAPNIQYF
D gene: TRBD1; J gene: TRBJ1-5; clone size: once; CDR3 length: 16; V gene: TRBV7-3; CDR3 DNA: TGTGCCAGCAGCCCAACAGGGGGCGGCGGCAATCAGCCCCAGCATTTT; CDR3 protein: CASSPTGGGGNQPQHF
D gene: TRBD2; J gene: TRBJ2-7; clone size: .; CDR3 length: 16; V gene: TRBV6-1; CDR3 DNA: TGTGCCAGCAGTGCCCCGACTAGCGGGGGGGAGTACGAGCAGTACTTC; CDR3 protein: CASSAPTSGGEYEQYF
D gene: .; J gene: TRBJ2-7; clone size: .; CDR3 length: 16; V gene: TRBV19; CDR3 DNA: TGTGCCAGTAGTATAGGTTCCGGTATCCTGGGTGACGAGCAGTACTTC; CDR3 protein: CASSIGSGILGDEQYF
D gene: .; J gene: TRBJ2-3; clone size: .; CDR3 length: 13; V gene: TRBV27; CDR3 DNA: TGTGCCAGCACAGCTACTTTCACAGATACGCAGTATTTT; CDR3 protein: CASTATFTDTQYF
D gene: .; J gene: TRBJ2-3; clone size: .; CDR3 length: 17; V gene: TRBV28; CDR3 DNA: TGTGCCAGCAGTTTAGGTTCCCGGACAGGGAGGGCAGATACGCAGTATTTT; CDR3 protein: CASSLGSRTGRADTQYF
D gene: .; J gene: TRBJ1-4; clone size: .; CDR3 length: 13; V gene: TRBV7-7; CDR3 DNA: TGTGCTAGCAGCAAGGGGGTTGGTGAAAAACTGTTTTTT; CDR3 protein: CASSKGVGEKLFF
D gene: .; J gene: TRBJ2-7; clone size: .; CDR3 length: 15; V gene: TRBV10-3; CDR3 DNA: TGTGCCATCAGTGAGAGCGCGGAAGGATCCTACGAGCAGTACTTC; CDR3 protein: CAISESAEGSYEQYF
D gene: TRBD2; J gene: TRBJ2-3; clone size: once; CDR3 length: 15; V gene: TRBV10-3; CDR3 DNA: TGTGCCATCAGTGAGTCGGTCGGGGGGACAGATACGCAGTATTTT; CDR3 protein: CAISESVGGTDTQYF
D gene: .; J gene: TRBJ1-2; clone size: once; CDR3 length: 15; V gene: TRBV4-3; CDR3 DNA: TGCGCCAGCAGCCCCGGGACACCAGCTAACTATGGCTACACCTTC; CDR3 protein: CASSPGTPANYGYTF
D gene: .; J gene: TRBJ2-3; clone size: .; CDR3 length: 14; V gene: TRBV10-2; CDR3 DNA: TGCGCCAGCAGTACAGGGATAAGCACAGATACGCAGTATTTT; CDR3 protein: CASSTGISTDTQYF
D gene: .; J gene: TRBJ1-1; clone size: .; CDR3 length: 12; V gene: TRBV7-8; CDR3 DNA: TGTGCCAGCAGCCCATACAGCAGGGAAGCTTTCTTT; CDR3 protein: CASSPYSREAFF
D gene: TRBD1; J gene: TRBJ2-1; clone size: .; CDR3 length: 15; V gene: TRBV5-4; CDR3 DNA: TGTGCCAGCAGCTTGGGACAGGGGTATTACAATGAGCAGTTCTTC; CDR3 protein: CASSLGQGYYNEQFF
D gene: .; J gene: TRBJ2-3; clone size: once; CDR3 length: 16; V gene: TRBV10-2; CDR3 DNA: TGCGCCACCCTTACAGGGTCAAAATCTAGCACAGATACGCAGTATTTT; CDR3 protein: CATLTGSKSSTDTQYF
D gene: .; J gene: TRBJ2-7; clone size: .; CDR3 length: 14; V gene: TRBV27; CDR3 DNA: TGTGCCAGCAGTTACATAGGGGGCTCCTACGAGCAGTACTTC; CDR3 protein: CASSYIGGSYEQYF
D gene: .; J gene: TRBJ2-1; clone size: .; CDR3 length: 14; V gene: TRBV19; CDR3 DNA: TGTGCCAGCTCTCTTCTACGGTCACACAATGAGCAGTTCTTC; CDR3 protein: CASSLLRSHNEQFF
D gene: TRBD1; J gene: TRBJ1-5; clone size: few; CDR3 length: 12; V gene: TRBV25-1; CDR3 DNA: TGTGCCAGCAGTTGGGACAGTCAGCCCCAGCATTTT; CDR3 protein: CASSWDSQPQHF
D gene: .; J gene: TRBJ1-2; clone size: .; CDR3 length: 16; V gene: TRBV11-2; CDR3 DNA: TGTGCCAGCAGCTTAGAGGCTCGACCCGCGGACTATGGCTACACCTTC; CDR3 protein: CASSLEARPADYGYTF
D gene: .; J gene: TRBJ1-4; clone size: once; CDR3 length: 15; V gene: TRBV10-2; CDR3 DNA: TGCGCCAGCAGTGAGTCGGCAGGGACTAATGAAAAACTGTTTTTT; CDR3 protein: CASSESAGTNEKLFF
D gene: .; J gene: TRBJ2-7; clone size: .; CDR3 length: 11; V gene: TRBV30; CDR3 DNA: TGTGCCTGGGGCCCAACCTACGAGCAGTACTTC; CDR3 protein: CAWGPTYEQYF